Reported below is one T cell receptor (beta chain). Its antigen remains unknown. This CDR3 contains 15 residues. CDR1 is MDHEN and CDR2 is SYDVKM in the germline V gene. Trimming left V 1 base short and J 3 bases short, with 10 bases between. The method was immunoSEQ multiplex PCR; TCRdb's version includes in-frame clones alone and lacks a portion of them. This table has approximately 130,000 clones, about 90% appearing once. This sample was taken from a study of T cell responses to AZD1222 COVID-19 vaccine. Points from the study as a whole: Unmutated variant regions are reportedly targeted by nearly half of spike-specific TCRs. Spike-specific TCR breadth and depth rose after two AZD1222 doses.

Specimen: peripheral blood, collected on day 0 of AZD1222 vaccination. The receptor was isolated from an adult in good health. This rearrangement joins TRBV28 to TRBJ1-5; D is possibly TRBD1 (5 bases). CDR3 loop: CASSLFRANNQPQHF. The CDR3 nucleotides read TGTGCCAGCAGTTTATTCAGGGCCAACAATCAGCCCCAGCATTTT.